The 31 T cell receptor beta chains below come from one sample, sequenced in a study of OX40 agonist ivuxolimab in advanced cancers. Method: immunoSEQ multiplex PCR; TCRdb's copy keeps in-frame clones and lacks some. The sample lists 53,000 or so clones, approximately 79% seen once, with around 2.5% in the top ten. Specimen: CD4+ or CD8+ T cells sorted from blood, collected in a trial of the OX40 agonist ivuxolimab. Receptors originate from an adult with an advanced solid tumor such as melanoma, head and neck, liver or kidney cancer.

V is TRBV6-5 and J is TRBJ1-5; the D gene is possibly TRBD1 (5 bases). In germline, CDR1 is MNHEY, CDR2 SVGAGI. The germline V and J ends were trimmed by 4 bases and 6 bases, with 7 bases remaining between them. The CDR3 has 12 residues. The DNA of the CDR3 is TGTGCCAGCAGTTTAGGGGCTCAGCCCCAGCATTTT. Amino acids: CASSLGAQPQHF.

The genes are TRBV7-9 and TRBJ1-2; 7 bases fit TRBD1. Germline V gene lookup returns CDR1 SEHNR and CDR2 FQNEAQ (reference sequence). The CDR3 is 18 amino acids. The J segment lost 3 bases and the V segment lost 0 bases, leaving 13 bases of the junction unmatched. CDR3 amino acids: CASSLALGHRGADYGYTF. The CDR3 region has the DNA TGTGCCAGCAGCTTAGCGTTGGGGCACAGGGGCGCGGACTATGGCTACACCTTC.

CDR3 sequence (DNA): TGTGCCAGCAGCCGTGAGGCAGGGTTTAGCGGCGTCCTGACTTTC. Translating it yields CASSREAGFSGVLTF. The chain is built from TRBV6-5 and TRBJ2-6; D might be TRBD2 (6 bases). There are 15 residues in the CDR3. V lost 6 bases, J lost 12 bases, and 21 bases lay in between. Germline V gene sequence: CDR1 MNHEY, CDR2 SVGAGI.

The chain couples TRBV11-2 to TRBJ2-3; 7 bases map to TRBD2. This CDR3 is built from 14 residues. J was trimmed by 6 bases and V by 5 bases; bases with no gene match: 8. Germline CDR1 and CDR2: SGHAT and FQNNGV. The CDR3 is CASSRGVNVDTQYF. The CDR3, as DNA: TGTGCCAGCAGCCGGGGGGTCAACGTGGATACGCAGTATTTT.

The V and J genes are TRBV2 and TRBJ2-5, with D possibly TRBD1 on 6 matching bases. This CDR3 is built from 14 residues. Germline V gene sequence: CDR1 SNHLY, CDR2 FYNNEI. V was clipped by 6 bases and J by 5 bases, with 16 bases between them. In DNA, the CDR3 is TGTGCCAGCAGAACACAGGGTGGCGTGGAGACCCAGTACTTC. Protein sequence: CASRTQGGVETQYF.

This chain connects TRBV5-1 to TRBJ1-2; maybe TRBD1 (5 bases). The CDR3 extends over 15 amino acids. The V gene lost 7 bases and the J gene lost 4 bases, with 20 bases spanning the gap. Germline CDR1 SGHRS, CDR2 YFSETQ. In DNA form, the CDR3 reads TGCGCCAGCTATAGACAGCCAACGAACAGCTATGGCTACACCTTC. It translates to CASYRQPTNSYGYTF. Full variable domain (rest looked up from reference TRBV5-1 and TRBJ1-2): KAGVTQTPRYLIKTRGQQVTLSCSPISGHRSVSWYQQTPGQGLQFLFEYFSETQRNKGNFPGRFSGRQFSNSRSEMNVSTLELGDSALYLCASYRQPTNSYGYTFGSGTRLTVV.

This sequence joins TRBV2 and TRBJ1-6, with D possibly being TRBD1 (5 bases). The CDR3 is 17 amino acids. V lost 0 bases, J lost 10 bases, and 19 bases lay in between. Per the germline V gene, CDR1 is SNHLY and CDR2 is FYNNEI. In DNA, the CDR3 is TGTGCCAGCAGTGAAGCTATGGGGCGGGGGTCGGTGTCACCCCTCCACTTT. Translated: CASSEAMGRGSVSPLHF.

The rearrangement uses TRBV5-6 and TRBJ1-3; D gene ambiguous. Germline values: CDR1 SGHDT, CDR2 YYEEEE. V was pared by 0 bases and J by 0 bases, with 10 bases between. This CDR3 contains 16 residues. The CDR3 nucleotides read TGTGCCAGCAGCTTGGGTCCCAGGTCCTCTGGAAACACCATATATTTT. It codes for CASSLGPRSSGNTIYF.

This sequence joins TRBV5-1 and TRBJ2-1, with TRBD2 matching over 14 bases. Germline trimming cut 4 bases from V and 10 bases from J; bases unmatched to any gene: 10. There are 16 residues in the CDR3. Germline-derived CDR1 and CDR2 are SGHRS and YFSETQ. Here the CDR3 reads CASSGMTSGRAGEQFF. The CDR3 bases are TGCGCCAGCAGCGGGATGACTAGCGGGAGGGCGGGGGAGCAGTTCTTC.

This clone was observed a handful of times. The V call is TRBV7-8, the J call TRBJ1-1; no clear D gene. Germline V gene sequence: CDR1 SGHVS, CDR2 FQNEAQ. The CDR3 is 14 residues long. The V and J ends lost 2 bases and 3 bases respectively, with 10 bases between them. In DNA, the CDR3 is TGTGCCAGCAGCTTATTGATTTTCGACACTGAAGCTTTCTTT. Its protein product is CASSLLIFDTEAFF.

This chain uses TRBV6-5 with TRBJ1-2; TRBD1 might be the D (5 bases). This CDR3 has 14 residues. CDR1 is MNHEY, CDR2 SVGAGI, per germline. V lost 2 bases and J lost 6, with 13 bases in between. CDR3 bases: TGTGCCAGCAGTTACAGGGGACTGGTTGATGGCTACACCTTC. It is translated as CASSYRGLVDGYTF.

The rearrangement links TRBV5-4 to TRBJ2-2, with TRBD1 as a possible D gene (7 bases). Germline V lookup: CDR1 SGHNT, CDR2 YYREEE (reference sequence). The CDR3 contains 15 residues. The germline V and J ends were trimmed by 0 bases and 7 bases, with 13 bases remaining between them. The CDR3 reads CASSLAGGGVGELFF. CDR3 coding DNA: TGTGCCAGCAGCTTGGCAGGGGGAGGTGTCGGGGAGCTGTTTTTT.

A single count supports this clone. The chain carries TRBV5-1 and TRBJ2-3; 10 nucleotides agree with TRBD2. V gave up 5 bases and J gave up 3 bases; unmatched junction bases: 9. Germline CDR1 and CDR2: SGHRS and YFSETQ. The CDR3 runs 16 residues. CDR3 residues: CASSNPSGRGTDTQYF. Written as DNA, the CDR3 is TGCGCCAGCAGTAACCCTAGCGGGAGAGGGACAGATACGCAGTATTTT.

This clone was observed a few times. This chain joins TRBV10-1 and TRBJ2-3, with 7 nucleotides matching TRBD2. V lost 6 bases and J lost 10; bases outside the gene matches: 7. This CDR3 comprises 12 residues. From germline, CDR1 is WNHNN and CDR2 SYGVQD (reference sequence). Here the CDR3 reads CASSLTSEAQYF. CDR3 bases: TGCGCCAGCAGCCTCACTAGCGAAGCGCAGTATTTT.

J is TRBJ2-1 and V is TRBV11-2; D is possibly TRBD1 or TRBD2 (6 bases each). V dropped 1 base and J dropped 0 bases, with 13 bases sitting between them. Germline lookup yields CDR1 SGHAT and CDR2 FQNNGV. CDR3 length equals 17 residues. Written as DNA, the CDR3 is TGTGCCAGCAGCTTAGCTCGGGGGCTGACCTCCTACAATGAGCAGTTCTTC. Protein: CASSLARGLTSYNEQFF.

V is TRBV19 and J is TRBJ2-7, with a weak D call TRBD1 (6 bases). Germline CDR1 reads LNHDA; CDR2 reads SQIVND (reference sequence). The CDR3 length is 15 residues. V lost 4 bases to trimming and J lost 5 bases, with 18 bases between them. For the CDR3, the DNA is TGTGCCAGTAGTAGCGAACAGGGCTTTAACAACGAGCAGTACTTC. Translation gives CASSSEQGFNNEQYF.

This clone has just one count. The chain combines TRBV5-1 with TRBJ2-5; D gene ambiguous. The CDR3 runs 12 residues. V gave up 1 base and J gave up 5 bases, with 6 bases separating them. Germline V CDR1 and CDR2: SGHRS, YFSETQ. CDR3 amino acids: CASSLRSETQYF. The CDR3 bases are TGCGCCAGCAGCTTGCGTTCGGAGACCCAGTACTTC.

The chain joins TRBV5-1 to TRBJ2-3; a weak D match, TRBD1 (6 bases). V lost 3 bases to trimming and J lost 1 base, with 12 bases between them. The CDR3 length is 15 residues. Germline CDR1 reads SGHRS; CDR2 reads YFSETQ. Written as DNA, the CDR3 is TGCGCCAGCAGCTCCGGGACACCCCGCACAGATACGCAGTATTTT. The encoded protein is CASSSGTPRTDTQYF.

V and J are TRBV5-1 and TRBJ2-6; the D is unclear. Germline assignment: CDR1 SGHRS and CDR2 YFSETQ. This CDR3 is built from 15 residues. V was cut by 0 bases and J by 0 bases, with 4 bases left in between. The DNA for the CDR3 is TGCGCCAGCAGCTTGGTCGTCTCTGGGGCCAACGTCCTGACTTTC. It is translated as CASSLVVSGANVLTF.

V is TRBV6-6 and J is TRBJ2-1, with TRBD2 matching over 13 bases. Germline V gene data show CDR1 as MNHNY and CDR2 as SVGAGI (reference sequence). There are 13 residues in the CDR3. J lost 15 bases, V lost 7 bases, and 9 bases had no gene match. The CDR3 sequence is CASTPTSGGALFF. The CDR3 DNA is TGTGCCAGCACCCCCACTAGCGGGGGGGCCCTGTTCTTC.

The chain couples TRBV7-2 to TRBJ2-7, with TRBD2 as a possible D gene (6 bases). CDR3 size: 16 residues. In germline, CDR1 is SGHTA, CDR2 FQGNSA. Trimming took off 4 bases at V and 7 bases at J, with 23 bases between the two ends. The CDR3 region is CASSSMGTPQSREQYF. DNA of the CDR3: TGTGCCAGCAGCTCGATGGGGACTCCTCAGTCGAGAGAGCAGTACTTC. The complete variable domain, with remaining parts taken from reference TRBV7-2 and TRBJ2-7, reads GAGVSQSPSNKVTEKGKDVELRCDPISGHTALYWYRQSLGQGLEFLIYFQGNSAPDKSGLPSDRFSAERTGGSVSTLTIQRTQQEDSAVYLCASSSMGTPQSREQYFGPGTRLTVT.

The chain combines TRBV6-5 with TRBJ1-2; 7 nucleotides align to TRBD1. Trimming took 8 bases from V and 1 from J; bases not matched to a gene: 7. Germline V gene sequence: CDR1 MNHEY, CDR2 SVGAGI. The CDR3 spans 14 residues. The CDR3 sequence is CASFRQGFNYGYTF. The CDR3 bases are TGTGCCAGCTTCCGACAGGGATTTAACTATGGCTACACCTTC.

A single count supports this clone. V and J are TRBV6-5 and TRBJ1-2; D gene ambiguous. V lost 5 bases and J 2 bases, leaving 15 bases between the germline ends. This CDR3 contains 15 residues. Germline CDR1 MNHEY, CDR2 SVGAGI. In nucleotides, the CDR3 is TGTGCCAGCAGTAGGAAGGACGGGTCCAACTATGGCTACACCTTC. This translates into CASSRKDGSNYGYTF.

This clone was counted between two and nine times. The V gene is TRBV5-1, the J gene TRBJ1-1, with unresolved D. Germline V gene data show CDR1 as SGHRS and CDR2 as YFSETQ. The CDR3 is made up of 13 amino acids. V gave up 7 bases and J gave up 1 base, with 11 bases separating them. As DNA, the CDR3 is TGCGCCAGCGGACTTTGGGGGAACACTGAAGCTTTCTTT. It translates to CASGLWGNTEAFF.

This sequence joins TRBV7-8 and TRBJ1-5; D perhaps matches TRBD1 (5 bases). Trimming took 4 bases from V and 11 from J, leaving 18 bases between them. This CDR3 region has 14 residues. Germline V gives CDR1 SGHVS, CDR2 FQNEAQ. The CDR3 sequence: CASSSTDKGRAQHF. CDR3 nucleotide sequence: TGTGCCAGCAGCTCGACCGATAAGGGGAGAGCCCAGCATTTT.

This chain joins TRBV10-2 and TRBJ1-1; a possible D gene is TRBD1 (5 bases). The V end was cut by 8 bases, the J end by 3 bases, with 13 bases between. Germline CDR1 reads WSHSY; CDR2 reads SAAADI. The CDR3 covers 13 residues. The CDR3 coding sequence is TGCGCCAGCGGGGCAGGACCCGACACTGAAGCTTTCTTT. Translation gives CASGAGPDTEAFF.

CDR3 sequence reads: CASSPIGANYGYTF. The CDR3 nucleotides are TGTGCCAGCTCACCAATAGGGGCCAACTATGGCTACACCTTC. The chain combines TRBV18 with TRBJ1-2, with D perhaps matching TRBD1 (5 bases). The germline V and J ends were trimmed by 2 bases and 2 bases, with 9 bases remaining between them. The CDR3 is 14 residues long. CDR1 KGHSH and CDR2 LQKENI come from the germline V gene.

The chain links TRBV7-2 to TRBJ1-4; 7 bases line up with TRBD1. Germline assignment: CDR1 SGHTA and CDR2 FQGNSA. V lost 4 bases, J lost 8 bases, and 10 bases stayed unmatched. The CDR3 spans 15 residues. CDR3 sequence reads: CASSSQQGLGEKLFF. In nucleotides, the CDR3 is TGTGCCAGCAGCTCGCAACAGGGGCTAGGGGAAAAACTGTTTTTT. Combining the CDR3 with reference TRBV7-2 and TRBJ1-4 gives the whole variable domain GAGVSQSPSNKVTEKGKDVELRCDPISGHTALYWYRQSLGQGLEFLIYFQGNSAPDKSGLPSDRFSAERTGGSVSTLTIQRTQQEDSAVYLCASSSQQGLGEKLFFGSGTQLSVL.

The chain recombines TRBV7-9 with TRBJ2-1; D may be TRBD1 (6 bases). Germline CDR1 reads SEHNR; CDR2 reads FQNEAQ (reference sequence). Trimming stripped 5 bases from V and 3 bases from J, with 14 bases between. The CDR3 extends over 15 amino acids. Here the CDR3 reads CASSPSGALYNEQFF. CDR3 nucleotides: TGTGCCAGCAGCCCGTCAGGGGCCCTCTACAATGAGCAGTTCTTC.

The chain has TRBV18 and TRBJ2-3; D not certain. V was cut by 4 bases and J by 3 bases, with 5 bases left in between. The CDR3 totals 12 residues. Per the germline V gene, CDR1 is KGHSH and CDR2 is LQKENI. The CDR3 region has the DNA TGTGCCAGCTCACTACAGACAGATACGCAGTATTTT. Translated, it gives CASSLQTDTQYF.

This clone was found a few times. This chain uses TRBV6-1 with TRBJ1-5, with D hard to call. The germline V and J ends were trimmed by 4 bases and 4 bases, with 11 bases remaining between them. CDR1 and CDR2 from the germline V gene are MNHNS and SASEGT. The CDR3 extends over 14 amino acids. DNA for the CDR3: TGTGCCAGCAGTGCCCGGCAACAGAATCAGCCCCAGCATTTT. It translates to CASSARQQNQPQHF.